This T cell receptor beta chain derives from a study of shared clonotypes between healthy human individuals. Trimming left V 7 bases short and J 2 bases short, with 15 bases between. This CDR3 spans 15 amino acids. Germline CDR1 and CDR2: MNHNS and SASEGT. The protocol was immunoSEQ multiplex PCR, while the TCRdb copy is restricted to in-frame clones and leaves out a portion. Here the sample spans millions of clones, just over 90% being singletons. The TCR sequence derives from a man younger than 35 in good health. The chain employs TRBV6-1 and TRBJ1-3, with D hard to call. Sequenced: naive CD4+ T cells sorted from blood. Regarding subset: CD45RA+ positively selected. CDR3 in DNA: TGTGCCAGCACTTCCCCCCACCCCGCTGGAAACACCATATATTTT. Its protein product is CASTSPHPAGNTIYF.